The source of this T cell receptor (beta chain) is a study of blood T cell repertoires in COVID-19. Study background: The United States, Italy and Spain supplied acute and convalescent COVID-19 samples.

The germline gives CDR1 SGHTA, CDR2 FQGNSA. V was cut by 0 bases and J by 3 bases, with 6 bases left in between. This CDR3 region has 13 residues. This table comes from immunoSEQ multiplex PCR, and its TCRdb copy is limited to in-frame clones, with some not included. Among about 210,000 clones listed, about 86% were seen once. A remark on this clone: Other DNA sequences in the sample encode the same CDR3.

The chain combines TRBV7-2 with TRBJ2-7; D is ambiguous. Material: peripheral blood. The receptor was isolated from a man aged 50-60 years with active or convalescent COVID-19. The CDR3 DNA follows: TGTGCCAGCAGCTTAGCCTGGAGCTACGAGCAGTACTTC. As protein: CASSLAWSYEQYF. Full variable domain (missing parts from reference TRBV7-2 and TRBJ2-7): GAGVSQSPSNKVTEKGKDVELRCDPISGHTALYWYRQSLGQGLEFLIYFQGNSAPDKSGLPSDRFSAERTGGSVSTLTIQRTQQEDSAVYLCASSLAWSYEQYFGPGTRLTVT.